One sample yielded the 11 T cell receptor beta chains listed below, sequenced in a study of response to subunit inactivated influenza vaccine. TCRdb called the RT-PCR reads again in MiXCR, with one record for every CDR3 protein. The table lists about half a million distinct CDR3 sequences, 7.6% of them singletons. The sample consisted of PBMCs from blood, taken about 23 months after vaccination. Receptors were obtained from a man between 50 and 75 years old who received an inactivated influenza vaccine.

This clonotype was seen only a few times. The rearrangement uses TRBV20-1 and TRBJ2-3, with D perhaps being TRBD1 or TRBD2 (6 bases each). The CDR3 consists of 17 residues. CDR1 and CDR2 from the germline V gene are DFQATT and SNEGSKA (reference sequence). The ends were cut back, 6 bases at V and 5 bases at J, with 27 bases in the middle. The chain's CDR3 is CSASRGRPGAGLDTQYF. DNA for the CDR3: TGCAGTGCCTCGAGAGGGCGACCAGGGGCGGGGTTAGATACGCAGTATTTT.

This clonotype was picked up a small number of times. This chain links TRBV12-3 or TRBV12-4 with TRBJ2-1, with D possibly matching TRBD2 (6 bases). This CDR3 is built from 12 residues. With 8 bases removed from V and 13 bases from J, the gap between germline ends came to 18 bases. CDR3 DNA sequence: TGTGCCAGCGGGGGGTCGGTAAGCGGTCAGTTCTTC. Encoded protein: CASGGSVSGQFF.

This clonotype has more than one count but fewer than ten. This sequence joins TRBV7-9 and TRBJ2-5; possibly TRBD2 for D (5 bases). This CDR3 has 16 amino acids. CDR1 and CDR2 (germline): SEHNR, FQNEAQ (reference sequence). V was cut by 4 bases and J by 2 bases, with 17 bases left in between. The CDR3 loop reads CASSSRVATVQETQYF. In DNA, the CDR3 is TGTGCCAGCAGCTCCCGGGTAGCGACTGTTCAAGAGACCCAGTACTTC.

This clonotype was seen a few times. J is TRBJ2-3 and V is TRBV14; no clear D. V lost 4 bases to trimming and J lost 4 bases, with 18 bases between them. The length of the CDR3 is 16 residues. Germline CDR1 and CDR2: SGHDN and FVKESK. The CDR3: CASSPRSPASADTQYF. The CDR3 bases are TGTGCCAGCAGCCCCCGGTCACCTGCAAGCGCAGATACGCAGTATTTT. Supplemented by reference TRBV14 and TRBJ2-3, the full variable domain reads EAGVTQFPSHSVIEKGQTVTLRCDPISGHDNLYWYRRVMGKEIKFLLHFVKESKQDESGMPNNRFLAERTGGTYSTLKVQPAELEDSGVYFCASSPRSPASADTQYFGPGTRLTVL.

This clonotype was detected only a few times. The chain joins TRBV20-1 to TRBJ2-1; 11 bases match TRBD2. The CDR3 length is 19 residues. Germline CDR1 and CDR2: DFQATT and SNEGSKA (reference sequence). With 2 bases clipped from V and 2 bases from J, the junction kept 14 bases outside the gene matches. DNA of the CDR3: TGCAGTGCTAGATTAGGAAGTCTAGCGGGAGGCTGGGCCTACAATGAGCAGTTCTTC. Translation: CSARLGSLAGGWAYNEQFF.

The chain joins TRBV29-1 to TRBJ1-4; possibly TRBD1 for D (5 bases). V dropped 4 bases and J dropped 4 bases, with 10 bases sitting between them. Germline-derived CDR1 and CDR2 are SQVTM and ANQGSEA. This CDR3 has 13 amino acids. CDR3 DNA sequence: TGCAGCGTTGCTCAGGGTTATAATGAAAAACTGTTTTTT. It encodes CSVAQGYNEKLFF.

About this clonotype: A read error may produce the germline difference seen at one junction end. This chain links TRBV7-2 with TRBJ2-7; D remains ambiguous. This CDR3 contains 13 residues. CDR1 SGHTA and CDR2 FQGNSA come from the germline V gene. CDR3 nucleotide sequence: TGTGCCAGCAGCTCTCGGAATACCTACCAGCAGTACTTC. Its translation is CASSSRNTYQQYF.

Only a few counts were recorded for this clonotype. The chain carries TRBV9 and TRBJ2-3; TRBD2 aligns across 10 bases. CDR1 is SGDLS and CDR2 is YYNGEE in the germline V gene. The V and J ends lost 1 base and 4 bases, in that order; junction bases with no gene match: 9. The CDR3 is made up of 17 amino acids. As DNA, the CDR3 is TGTGCCAGCAGCGTATCCCCGGGACTAGCGTTGGCAGATACGCAGTATTTT. Its protein is CASSVSPGLALADTQYF.

The chain uses TRBV12-3 or TRBV12-4 and TRBJ1-4, with 7 bases aligning to TRBD1. Germline trimming cut 4 bases from V and 5 bases from J; bases unmatched to any gene: 4. The length of the CDR3 is 14 residues. The CDR3 is CASSSRGPNEKLFF. CDR3 DNA: TGTGCCAGCAGTTCGAGGGGGCCGAATGAAAAACTGTTTTTT.

The table lists this clonotype with many counts. The chain uses TRBV4-3 and TRBJ1-3, with TRBD1 as a possible D gene (6 bases). Trimming left V 4 bases short and J 1 base short, with 14 bases between. The CDR3 loop spans 16 amino acids. CDR1 and CDR2 from the germline V gene are LGHNA and YSLEER. The CDR3 here is CASSPTVGGSGNTIYF. CDR3 nucleotide sequence: TGCGCCAGCAGCCCCACCGTAGGGGGGTCTGGAAACACCATATATTTT.

There are many counts of this clonotype. The gene calls are TRBV5-1 and TRBJ1-4, with 8 bases that match TRBD1. The trim removed 0 bases at V and 7 bases at J, leaving 2 bases unmatched. The CDR3 extends over 14 amino acids. The germline CDR1 and CDR2 sequences are SGHRS and YFSETQ. CDR3 DNA: TGCGCCAGCAGCTTGGGTGACAGGGGTGAAAAACTGTTTTTT. It translates to CASSLGDRGEKLFF.